This TCR beta chain appears in the sequencing data of a study of T cells in pancreatic ductal adenocarcinoma. Selected pancreatic ductal adenocarcinoma patients had undergone surgery without neoadjuvant therapy. This table comes from immunoSEQ multiplex PCR, and its TCRdb copy is limited to in-frame clones, with some not included. The sample contains over 100,000 clones, roughly 96% of which appear only once. The CDR3 length is 14 residues. CDR1 and CDR2 (germline): MNHEY, SVGAGI. V lost 11 bases and J lost 0; bases outside the gene matches: 7. J is TRBJ2-1 and V is TRBV6-5; 7 bases agree with TRBD1. Sequenced material: PBMCs. The source is a human donor with pancreatic ductal adenocarcinoma. This CDR3 reads CAVDSGGSYNEQFF. CDR3 DNA sequence: TGTGCCGTAGATTCAGGGGGCTCCTACAATGAGCAGTTCTTC.